This T cell receptor beta chain was identified during a study of blood T cell repertoires in COVID-19. The CDR3 length is 15 residues. V lost 6 bases, J lost 6 bases, and 9 bases stayed unmatched. Germline assignment: CDR1 SNHLY and CDR2 FYNNEI. Assay: immunoSEQ multiplex PCR; the TCRdb copy retains only in-frame clones and omits some. The repertoire holds roughly 300,000 clones, with roughly 91% as singletons. The receptor was derived from a woman under 40 with COVID-19, enrolled during active disease. The sequenced material came from peripheral blood. The genes are TRBV2 and TRBJ1-5; 9 bases fit TRBD1. The DNA for the CDR3 is TGTGCCAGCAGACAGGGGGCGCCCGGAGGTCAGCCCCAGCATTTT. The encoded protein is CASRQGAPGGQPQHF.